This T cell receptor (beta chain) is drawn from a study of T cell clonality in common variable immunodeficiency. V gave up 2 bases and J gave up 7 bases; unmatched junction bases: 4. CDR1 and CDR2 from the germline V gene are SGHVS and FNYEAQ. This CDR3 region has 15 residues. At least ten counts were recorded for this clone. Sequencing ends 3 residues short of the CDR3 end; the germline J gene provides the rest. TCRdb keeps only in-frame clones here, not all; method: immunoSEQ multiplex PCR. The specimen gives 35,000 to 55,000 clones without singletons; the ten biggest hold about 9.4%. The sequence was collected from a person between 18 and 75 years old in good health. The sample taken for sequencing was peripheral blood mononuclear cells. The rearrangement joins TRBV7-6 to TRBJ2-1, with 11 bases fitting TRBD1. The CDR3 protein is CASSLRDRGSNEQFF. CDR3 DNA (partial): TGTGCCAGCAGCTTACGGGACAGGGGGAGTAATGAG. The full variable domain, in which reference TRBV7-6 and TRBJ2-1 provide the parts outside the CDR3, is GAGVSQSPRYKVTKRGQDVALRCDPISGHVSLYWYRQALGQGPEFLTYFNYEAQQDKSGLPNDRFSAERPEGSISTLTIQRTEQRDSAMYRCASSLRDRGSNEQFFGPGTRLTVL.